This TCR beta chain was observed in a study of human T cells and chemical hapten exposure. The CDR3 has 14 amino acids. Germline V lookup: CDR1 MNHEY, CDR2 SMNVEV (reference sequence). V lost 5 bases to trimming and J lost 1 base, with 11 bases between them. As to time point: pre-sensitization, week 0. Treatment defined: therapeutic diphenylcyclopropenone sensitization with weekly scalp DPC. This clonotype was observed a few times. Unique molecular identifiers were attached to individual cDNA molecules during library preparation. MiXCR was run by TCRdb on the RACE reads, yielding one entry per CDR3 protein. Of around 380,000 distinct CDR3 sequences listed, about 5% are singletons.

The source material was whole blood, sampled in connection with sensitization to the hapten diphenylcyclopropenone (DPC). The receptor's source is a young woman with alopecia areata. Some clones in this sample may be carry-over from other donors' samples. The chain uses TRBV27 and TRBJ1-1, with D possibly being TRBD1 (5 bases). The CDR3 nucleotides read TGTGCCAGCAGTATAAGACAGAGGAACACTGAAGCTTTCTTT. It codes for CASSIRQRNTEAFF.